The next 30 T cell receptor beta chains were all read from a single sample in a study of graft-versus-host responses after intestinal transplantation. Assay: immunoSEQ multiplex PCR; the TCRdb copy retains only in-frame clones and omits some. The table has about 45,000 clones, roughly nine tenths seen once; the top ten hold 4% to 4.5%. This material consisted of PBMCs, taken 524 days after transplant. Receptors originate from a human patient who received an intestinal transplant, so some T cells may come from the graft donor.

The rearrangement uses TRBV7-9 and TRBJ1-2; D is uncertain. Trimming cost V 3 bases and J 4 bases, with 3 bases left between them. Germline CDR1 SEHNR, CDR2 FQNEAQ (reference sequence). The CDR3 has 11 amino acids. The CDR3 loop is CASSLTYGYTF. The CDR3 DNA sequence: TGTGCCAGCAGCTTGACCTATGGCTACACCTTC. Full variable domain (outside the CDR3, taken from reference TRBV7-9 and TRBJ1-2): DTGVSQNPRHKITKRGQNVTFRCDPISEHNRLYWYRQTLGQGPEFLTYFQNEAQLEKSRLLSDRFSAERPKGSFSTLEIQRTEQGDSAMYLCASSLTYGYTFGSGTRLTVV.

The chain carries TRBV6-1 and TRBJ2-5, with D perhaps matching TRBD1 (6 bases). CDR1 and CDR2 (germline): MNHNS, SASEGT. This CDR3 contains 15 residues. With 2 bases removed from V and 6 bases from J, the gap between germline ends came to 16 bases. CDR3 coding DNA: TGTGCCAGCAGTGAACTGACAGGTGGTTCCCAGACCCAGTACTTC. The encoded protein is CASSELTGGSQTQYF.

This chain links TRBV27 with TRBJ2-1, with 8 bases matching TRBD1. Germline CDR1 reads MNHEY; CDR2 reads SMNVEV (reference sequence). The CDR3 covers 16 residues. V dropped 4 bases and J dropped 6; count of bases not matched to a gene: 11. CDR3 amino acids: CASSSQTRDRINEQFF. The DNA of the CDR3 is TGTGCCAGCAGTTCCCAGACCCGGGACAGGATCAATGAGCAGTTCTTC.

This clone was seen a handful of times. DNA of the CDR3: TGTGCCTGGAGGAAGGGGCTCAATCAGCCCCAGCATTTT. It yields the protein CAWRKGLNQPQHF. The rearrangement joins TRBV30 to TRBJ1-5; TRBD1 might be the D (5 bases). V was shortened by 3 bases and J by 3 bases, with 9 bases between the two germline ends. Per germline, CDR1 GTSNPN and CDR2 SVGIG (reference sequence). CDR3 length: 13 amino acids.

The gene calls are TRBV28 and TRBJ1-6, with D maybe TRBD1 (5 bases). The CDR3 runs 13 residues. Looked up from germline, CDR1 is MDHEN and CDR2 is SYDVKM. Trimming took 6 bases from V and 7 from J, leaving 10 bases between them. The CDR3 coding sequence is TGTGCCAGCAGGTCGCAGGGAAATTCACCCCTCCACTTT. Its protein product is CASRSQGNSPLHF. Full variable domain (outside the CDR3, taken from reference TRBV28 and TRBJ1-6): DVKVTQSSRYLVKRTGEKVFLECVQDMDHENMFWYRQDPGLGLRLIYFSYDVKMKEKGDIPEGYSVSREKKERFSLILESASTNQTSMYLCASRSQGNSPLHFGNGTRLTVT.

The CDR3 is CASSLWGSNQPQHF. The CDR3 DNA follows: TGTGCCAGCTCCCTGTGGGGAAGCAATCAGCCCCAGCATTTT. The chain carries TRBV6-5 and TRBJ1-5; no reliable D call. V lost 8 bases and J lost 1, with 12 bases in between. This CDR3 has 14 amino acids. The V gene's germline CDR1 is MNHEY and CDR2 SVGAGI.

The chain has TRBV13 and TRBJ2-3; D may be TRBD2 (5 bases). Germline CDR1 is PRHDT and CDR2 is FYEKMQ (reference sequence). With 5 bases removed from V and 5 bases from J, the gap between germline ends came to 8 bases. The CDR3 length is 12 residues. CDR3 nucleotide sequence: TGTGCCAGCAGCCCCGGGATAGATACGCAGTATTTT. Translated, it gives CASSPGIDTQYF.

The gene calls are TRBV7-3 and TRBJ2-1; TRBD1 is a possible D gene (5 bases). The ends were cut back, 5 bases at V and 5 bases at J, with 16 bases in the middle. CDR3 size: 15 residues. Germline V lookup: CDR1 SGHTA, CDR2 FQGTGA. The CDR3 loop is CASSPRDGAHNEQFF. CDR3 nucleotides: TGTGCCAGCAGCCCCCGAGATGGGGCTCACAATGAGCAGTTCTTC.

Only one count was recorded for this clone. This chain connects TRBV18 to TRBJ1-4; a weak D match, TRBD1 (5 bases). The CDR3 totals 14 residues. V lost 3 bases to trimming and J lost 2 bases, with 7 bases between them. In germline, CDR1 is KGHSH, CDR2 LQKENI. The CDR3 is CASSPGPTNEKLFF. In DNA form, the CDR3 reads TGTGCCAGCTCACCGGGACCGACTAATGAAAAACTGTTTTTT.

V usage is TRBV6-1 and J usage is TRBJ1-5, with 9 bases aligning to TRBD1. Germline lookup yields CDR1 MNHNS and CDR2 SASEGT. V dropped 2 bases and J dropped 7; count of bases not matched to a gene: 6. The CDR3 totals 15 residues. The CDR3 sequence is CASSEIGTGSQPQHF. The CDR3 DNA is TGTGCCAGCAGTGAAATTGGGACAGGGTCACAGCCCCAGCATTTT.

This rearrangement joins TRBV30 to TRBJ1-4; D perhaps matches TRBD1 (6 bases). The CDR3 runs 14 residues. The germline V gene encodes CDR1 GTSNPN and CDR2 SVGIG (reference sequence). V dropped 4 bases and J dropped 4 bases, with 13 bases sitting between them. The CDR3 spells CAWTLDSHNEKLFF. In nucleotides, the CDR3 is TGTGCCTGGACCCTGGACAGCCATAATGAAAAACTGTTTTTT.

The V call is TRBV19, the J call TRBJ2-2, with D uncertain. This CDR3 region has 15 residues. The germline gives CDR1 LNHDA, CDR2 SQIVND (reference sequence). With 3 bases removed from V and 7 bases from J, the gap between germline ends came to 15 bases. The CDR3 spells CASSILASSVGELFF. DNA for the CDR3: TGTGCCAGTAGTATTCTGGCTAGTTCAGTCGGGGAGCTGTTTTTT.

The chain employs TRBV5-5 and TRBJ1-5, with a weak D call TRBD1 (5 bases). Trimming removed 2 bases at V and 6 bases at J, with 15 bases between. The CDR3 runs to 15 residues. CDR1 is SGHKS and CDR2 is YYEKEE in the germline V gene (reference sequence). The CDR3 loop is CASSLGGGQGQPQHF. The CDR3 region has the DNA TGTGCCAGCAGCTTAGGAGGAGGTCAGGGTCAGCCCCAGCATTTT.

This chain joins TRBV11-2 and TRBJ2-1; D may be TRBD1 (7 bases). Germline values: CDR1 SGHAT, CDR2 FQNNGV. V was clipped by 2 bases and J by 3 bases, with 17 bases between them. This CDR3 comprises 17 residues. CDR3 nucleotides: TGTGCCAGCAGCTTAAGGAGGGGGGACAGAGACTACAATGAGCAGTTCTTC. It yields the protein CASSLRRGDRDYNEQFF.

V gene TRBV6-5 combines with J gene TRBJ1-1, with no clear D. The V end lost 4 bases, the J end lost 1 base, and 7 bases lay between the germline ends. CDR3 length equals 13 residues. The germline V gene encodes CDR1 MNHEY and CDR2 SVGAGI. This CDR3 reads CASSLTTNTEAFF. The DNA for the CDR3 is TGTGCCAGCAGTTTGACAACGAACACTGAAGCTTTCTTT.

The chain combines TRBV28 with TRBJ2-7, with D possibly being TRBD1 (7 bases). Germline lookup yields CDR1 MDHEN and CDR2 SYDVKM. This CDR3 region has 14 residues. V lost 3 bases and J lost 2, with 11 bases in between. This chain's CDR3 is CASSFGRGAYEQYF. DNA of the CDR3: TGTGCCAGCAGTTTCGGCAGGGGGGCCTACGAGCAGTACTTC.

The chain couples TRBV7-9 to TRBJ1-1; no reliable D call. The V gene's germline CDR1 is SEHNR and CDR2 FQNEAQ (reference sequence). This CDR3 has 16 residues. V was shortened by 4 bases and J by 9 bases, with 24 bases between the two germline ends. CDR3 nucleotides: TGTGCCAGCAGCTCGATTTCCCCTGGGCAGGCCGTGAAAGCTTTCTTT. Translating it yields CASSSISPGQAVKAFF.

This rearrangement joins TRBV11-2 to TRBJ1-2; 10 bases are a match to TRBD1. The V gene's germline CDR1 is SGHAT and CDR2 FQNNGV. V dropped 5 bases and J dropped 4; count of bases not matched to a gene: 10. This CDR3 is 16 amino acids long. The CDR3 loop is CASSLGGTGVGYGYTF. In DNA, the CDR3 is TGTGCCAGCAGCCTAGGTGGGACAGGGGTGGGCTATGGCTACACCTTC.

V usage is TRBV7-9 and J usage is TRBJ2-4; perhaps TRBD2 as D (6 bases). Trimming stripped 5 bases from V and 3 bases from J, with 26 bases between. There are 19 residues in the CDR3. CDR1 SEHNR and CDR2 FQNEAQ come from the germline V gene (reference sequence). The CDR3 DNA reads as TGTGCCAGCAGCCATCCCTCCTCGGGGAGGACCTTAGGCAAAAACATTCAGTACTTC. This gives the protein CASSHPSSGRTLGKNIQYF. The entire variable domain, with the rest obtained from reference TRBV7-9 and TRBJ2-4, is as follows: DTGVSQNPRHKITKRGQNVTFRCDPISEHNRLYWYRQTLGQGPEFLTYFQNEAQLEKSRLLSDRFSAERPKGSFSTLEIQRTEQGDSAMYLCASSHPSSGRTLGKNIQYFGAGTRLSVL.

The chain has TRBV13 and TRBJ2-4; a weak D match, TRBD1 (6 bases). Germline-derived CDR1 and CDR2 are PRHDT and FYEKMQ (reference sequence). Trimming shortened V by 6 bases and J by 1 base, and 19 bases separated the two germline ends. The CDR3 consists of 17 residues. The CDR3 DNA is TGTGCCAGCAGTGGCTACAGGGTTGGAGCGGCCAAAAACATTCAGTACTTC. Translated: CASSGYRVGAAKNIQYF.

The chain combines TRBV7-9 with TRBJ2-3; TRBD2 matches at 8 bases. With V trimmed by 6 bases and J by 3 bases, 11 bases remained unmatched. The CDR3 is 16 amino acids. CDR1 is SEHNR and CDR2 is FQNEAQ in the germline V gene (reference sequence). CDR3 DNA: TGTGCCAGCAGACCGAAAGCGGGAGCGGAGACAGATACGCAGTATTTT. Protein sequence: CASRPKAGAETDTQYF.

The gene calls are TRBV21-1 and TRBJ2-7; TRBD2 is the table's D call, not checked against the DNA. TRBV21-1 is noted as a pseudogene. The CDR3 consists of 15 residues. CDR3 DNA: TGTGCCAGCAGCAAAAAGCGGGAGACCTCCTACGAGCAGTACTTC. This translates into CASSKKRETSYEQYF.

The rearrangement uses TRBV6-4 and TRBJ2-5; D not certain. Trimming left V 4 bases short and J 12 bases short, with 6 bases between. This CDR3 spans 9 amino acids. Germline CDR1 MRHNA, CDR2 SNTAGT. CDR3 bases: TGTGCCAGCAGTGCCGTTGAGTACTTC. Translated: CASSAVEYF.

The V call is TRBV19, the J call TRBJ1-5, with D possibly being TRBD1 (6 bases). The germline V and J ends were trimmed by 7 bases and 9 bases, with 22 bases remaining between them. The germline gives CDR1 LNHDA, CDR2 SQIVND (reference sequence). The CDR3 is made up of 15 amino acids. Here the CDR3 reads CASTLGGGGRGPQHF. The CDR3 nucleotides read TGTGCCAGTACCCTAGGGGGGGGAGGGCGAGGGCCCCAGCATTTT.

The V and J genes are TRBV11-2 and TRBJ2-7; D unclear. Germline V CDR1 and CDR2: SGHAT, FQNNGV. V lost 3 bases, J lost 1 base, and 7 bases lay in between. The CDR3 runs to 13 residues. As DNA, the CDR3 is TGTGCCAGCAGCTTGGTCCTTTCCTACGAGCAGTACTTC. Its protein product is CASSLVLSYEQYF. Combining the CDR3 with reference TRBV11-2 and TRBJ2-7 gives the whole variable domain EAGVAQSPRYKIIEKRQSVAFWCNPISGHATLYWYQQILGQGPKLLIQFQNNGVVDDSQLPKDRFSAERLKGVDSTLKIQPAKLEDSAVYLCASSLVLSYEQYFGPGTRLTVT.

The V and J genes are TRBV6-5 and TRBJ2-1; no definite D call. This CDR3 has 14 residues. Germline values: CDR1 MNHEY, CDR2 SVGAGI. Trimming cost V 2 bases and J 0 bases, with 5 bases left between them. The CDR3: CASSYGDSYNEQFF. The CDR3 DNA reads TGTGCCAGCAGTTACGGGGACTCCTACAATGAGCAGTTCTTC.

The chain carries TRBV4-2 and TRBJ2-7; 8 bases match TRBD2. Germline assignment: CDR1 LGHNA and CDR2 YNFKEQ. This CDR3 has 15 residues. Unmatched junction bases numbered 6, after V lost 0 bases and J lost 5 bases. Written as DNA, the CDR3 is TGTGCCAGCAGCCAAGAAGTCGGGACTAGGGACGAGCAGTACTTC. It encodes CASSQEVGTRDEQYF.

The chain uses TRBV5-4 and TRBJ2-1; D remains unclear. The CDR3 is 14 residues long. Germline CDR1 and CDR2: SGHNT and YYREEE (reference sequence). Trimming removed 3 bases at V and 5 bases at J, with 12 bases between. For the CDR3, the DNA is TGTGCCAGCAGCTATACCCAGTCCAACAATGAGCAGTTCTTC. Protein: CASSYTQSNNEQFF.

The chain carries TRBV13 and TRBJ2-2, with no clear D. Germline V lookup: CDR1 PRHDT, CDR2 FYEKMQ (reference sequence). This CDR3 comprises 14 residues. Trimming took 0 bases from V and 4 from J, leaving 6 bases between them. As DNA, the CDR3 is TGTGCCAGCAGCTTAGGTACCCTCACCGGGGAGCTGTTTTTT. The encoded protein is CASSLGTLTGELFF. The complete variable domain, with remaining parts taken from reference TRBV13 and TRBJ2-2, reads AAGVIQSPRHLIKEKRETATLKCYPIPRHDTVYWYQQGPGQDPQFLISFYEKMQSDKGSIPDRFSAQQFSDYHSELNMSSLELGDSALYFCASSLGTLTGELFFGEGSRLTVL.

The V call is TRBV23-1, the J call TRBJ2-7, with TRBD1 matching 7 bases. TRBV23-1 is an open reading frame, and its role is uncertain. The V segment lost 4 bases and the J segment 0 bases; nucleotides outside the gene matches: 0. This CDR3 region has 13 residues. This CDR3 reads CASSRDSSYEQYF. CDR3 coding DNA: TGCGCCAGCAGTCGGGACAGCTCCTACGAGCAGTACTTC.